The present T cell receptor beta chain was sequenced within a study of T cell clones after liver transplantation. Study information: Samples came from ITN030ST, which attempted immunosuppression withdrawal within 2 years of liver transplantation. Whole-study results and caveats: Donor-reactive sequences fell more than third party-reactive ones, suggesting partial deletion. Circulating graft-donor-reactive CD4 TCRbeta sequences fell significantly post-transplant in most of the 8 subjects. Rather than being deleted, graft donor-reactive T cells may have moved into the graft.

As regards this clone: The antigen remains unidentified.

The assay was immunoSEQ multiplex PCR, and TCRdb's table has in-frame clones only and misses some. The sample consists of 93,000 or so clones, about 81% of them appearing once. This TCR was recovered from a human patient who received a liver transplant. T cells may partly derive from the graft donor. This material consisted of CD4+ T cells from blood, taken around 48 months after liver transplant.

This chain's CDR3 is CASSLRGGDSGANVLTF. The CDR3 nucleotides read TGCGCCAGCAGCTTGAGAGGAGGGGACTCTGGGGCCAACGTCCTGACTTTC. V gene TRBV5-1 combines with J gene TRBJ2-6, with TRBD2 as a possible D gene (6 bases). V was clipped by 1 base and J by 0 bases, with 11 bases between them. The germline V gene encodes CDR1 SGHRS and CDR2 YFSETQ. This CDR3 has 17 amino acids. The full variable domain, with the rest looked up from reference TRBV5-1 and TRBJ2-6, is KAGVTQTPRYLIKTRGQQVTLSCSPISGHRSVSWYQQTPGQGLQFLFEYFSETQRNKGNFPGRFSGRQFSNSRSEMNVSTLELGDSALYLCASSLRGGDSGANVLTFGAGSRLTVL.